This TCR beta chain came from a study of brain T cells in children with intractable seizures. Trimming removed 1 base at V and 5 bases at J, with 15 bases between. CDR3 size: 15 residues. The germline CDR1 and CDR2 sequences are PRHDT and FYEKMQ (reference sequence). Using immunoSEQ multiplex PCR, the repertoire was profiled, and TCRdb retains in-frame clones only, with some absent. The table has about 41,000 clones, 80% to 95% seen once; the top ten hold 5.5% to 7%. The rearrangement links TRBV13 to TRBJ2-7; TRBD1 is a possible D gene (6 bases). Sequencing was performed on peripheral blood, taken at surgery. The receptor comes from a girl aged 2 to 9 with tuberous sclerosis and intractable seizures. The CDR3: CASSLEGGKLDEQYF. The CDR3 region has the DNA TGTGCCAGCAGCTTAGAAGGGGGAAAATTGGACGAGCAGTACTTC.